Listed below are T cell receptor beta chains from one sample, sequenced in a study of blood T cell repertoires in COVID-19. Sequencing used immunoSEQ multiplex PCR; TCRdb keeps in-frame clones, though not all of them. The data show about 40,000 clones, 70% to 90% seen once. Material: peripheral blood. The receptors here all came from a man over 45 in a cohort sampled during active COVID-19. CDR3s include the opening cysteine and the closing phenylalanine or tryptophan. A D gene is named only where the DNA matches it firmly. Clone sizes are given selectively: once, few, many, or a class where the clone is expanded.

J gene: TRBJ2-5
clone size: -
V gene: TRBV3-1/TRBV3-2
D gene: -
CDR3 protein: CASSQDTRIAGETQYF
CDR3 DNA: TGTGCCAGCAGCCAAGATACTCGGATAGCAGGGGAGACCCAGTACTTC

J gene: TRBJ2-7
clone size: -
V gene: TRBV11-2
D gene: TRBD2
CDR3 protein: CASTFAGGGTYEQYF
CDR3 DNA: TGTGCCAGCACATTCGCTGGCGGGGGGACCTACGAGCAGTACTTC

J gene: TRBJ2-3
clone size: -
V gene: TRBV5-4
D gene: TRBD2
CDR3 protein: CASSLGGSAPDTQYF
CDR3 DNA: TGTGCCAGCAGCTTGGGCGGGAGTGCACCAGATACGCAGTATTTT

J gene: TRBJ2-7
clone size: -
V gene: TRBV7-2
D gene: -
CDR3 protein: CASSVRGNGLAYYEQYF
CDR3 DNA: TGTGCCAGCAGCGTCCGGGGTAATGGCCTAGCCTACTACGAGCAGTACTTC

J gene: TRBJ2-1
clone size: -
V gene: TRBV5-6
D gene: TRBD2
CDR3 protein: CASSLARTSAAFDEQFF
CDR3 DNA: TGTGCCAGCAGCTTGGCCCGGACTAGTGCGGCATTCGATGAGCAGTTCTTC

J gene: TRBJ2-7
clone size: -
V gene: TRBV21-1
D gene: -
CDR3 protein: CASSTRDRASYEQYF
CDR3 DNA: TGTGCCAGCAGCACCCGGGACAGGGCCTCCTACGAGCAGTACTTC

J gene: TRBJ2-7
clone size: few
V gene: TRBV5-4
D gene: TRBD1
CDR3 protein: CASSVRDRDPYEQYF
CDR3 DNA: TGTGCCAGCAGCGTCCGGGACAGGGATCCTTACGAGCAGTACTTC

J gene: TRBJ2-1
clone size: once
V gene: TRBV13
D gene: -
CDR3 protein: CASSLGLGPKDEQFF
CDR3 DNA: TGTGCCAGCAGCTTAGGACTAGGTCCCAAAGATGAGCAGTTCTTC

J gene: TRBJ2-5
clone size: -
V gene: TRBV9
D gene: TRBD2
CDR3 protein: CASSVVGTRQETQYF
CDR3 DNA: TGTGCCAGCAGCGTAGTCGGGACTAGGCAAGAGACCCAGTACTTC

J gene: TRBJ2-3
clone size: -
V gene: TRBV7-3
D gene: TRBD2
CDR3 protein: CASSLAGGPASTDTQYF
CDR3 DNA: TGTGCCAGCAGCTTAGCGGGGGGGCCCGCTAGCACAGATACGCAGTATTTT

J gene: TRBJ1-5
clone size: many
V gene: TRBV30
D gene: -
CDR3 protein: CAWSESGREYQPQHF
CDR3 DNA: TGTGCCTGGAGTGAGTCGGGCAGGGAATATCAGCCCCAGCATTTT

J gene: TRBJ2-7
clone size: -
V gene: TRBV5-5
D gene: -
CDR3 protein: CASSSSYEQYF
CDR3 DNA: TGTGCCAGCAGCTCGTCCTACGAGCAGTACTTC

J gene: TRBJ1-1
clone size: -
V gene: TRBV14
D gene: -
CDR3 protein: CASSQYPNTEAFF
CDR3 DNA: TGTGCCAGCAGCCAATATCCGAACACTGAAGCTTTCTTT

J gene: TRBJ2-7
clone size: -
V gene: TRBV11-3
D gene: TRBD1
CDR3 protein: CASSFWTGSYEQYF
CDR3 DNA: TGTGCCAGCAGCTTCTGGACAGGCTCCTACGAGCAGTACTTC

J gene: TRBJ1-4
clone size: -
V gene: TRBV7-2
D gene: -
CDR3 protein: CASSLGVQTTNEKLFF
CDR3 DNA: TGTGCCAGCAGCTTAGGTGTCCAGACAACTAATGAAAAACTGTTTTTT

J gene: TRBJ1-5
clone size: -
V gene: TRBV24-1
D gene: TRBD1
CDR3 protein: CATSDPDRDLGSNQPQHF
CDR3 DNA: TGTGCCACCAGTGATCCGGACAGGGACTTAGGGAGCAATCAGCCCCAGCATTTT

J gene: TRBJ1-1
clone size: -
V gene: TRBV19
D gene: -
CDR3 protein: CATSTSREGASTEAFF
CDR3 DNA: TGTGCCACCAGTACGTCGCGGGAAGGCGCAAGCACTGAAGCTTTCTTT

J gene: TRBJ2-4
clone size: -
V gene: TRBV4-2
D gene: TRBD2
CDR3 protein: CASSQGPGSGGAWGDIQYF
CDR3 DNA: TGTGCCAGCAGCCAAGGCCCGGGGAGCGGGGGGGCCTGGGGAGACATTCAGTACTTC

J gene: TRBJ1-1
clone size: once
V gene: TRBV5-1
D gene: -
CDR3 protein: CASSPPGTEAFF
CDR3 DNA: TGCGCCAGCAGCCCGCCAGGGACTGAAGCTTTCTTT

J gene: TRBJ2-1
clone size: -
V gene: TRBV6-5
D gene: -
CDR3 protein: CASSPVDSAYNEQFF
CDR3 DNA: TGTGCCAGCAGCCCCGTGGACTCCGCCTACAATGAGCAGTTCTTC

J gene: TRBJ2-7
clone size: -
V gene: TRBV5-1
D gene: -
CDR3 protein: CASSLTGTLPYEQYF
CDR3 DNA: TGCGCCAGCAGCCTGACTGGGACACTTCCCTACGAGCAGTACTTC

J gene: TRBJ2-3
clone size: -
V gene: TRBV19
D gene: TRBD2
CDR3 protein: CASSMWAGGLTSTDTQYF
CDR3 DNA: TGTGCCAGTAGTATGTGGGCGGGAGGACTTACTAGCACAGATACGCAGTATTTT

J gene: TRBJ2-2
clone size: -
V gene: TRBV7-6
D gene: TRBD1
CDR3 protein: CASSFYKTGANTGELFF
CDR3 DNA: TGTGCCAGCAGCTTTTACAAAACAGGGGCGAACACCGGGGAGCTGTTTTTT

J gene: TRBJ2-1
clone size: -
V gene: TRBV30
D gene: TRBD2
CDR3 protein: CAWTRGRGGLAEQFF
CDR3 DNA: TGTGCCTGGACCCGGGGTCGGGGGGGGCTCGCGGAGCAGTTCTTC

J gene: TRBJ1-5
clone size: -
V gene: TRBV10-3
D gene: -
CDR3 protein: CAISAGTSNQPQHF
CDR3 DNA: TGTGCCATCAGTGCGGGAACAAGCAATCAGCCCCAGCATTTT

J gene: TRBJ2-5
clone size: -
V gene: TRBV3-1/TRBV3-2
D gene: TRBD2
CDR3 protein: CASSQLAGDQETQYF
CDR3 DNA: TGTGCCAGCAGCCAACTAGCGGGGGACCAAGAGACCCAGTACTTC

J gene: TRBJ2-1
clone size: -
V gene: TRBV7-3
D gene: TRBD2
CDR3 protein: CASSQGAGDNEQFF
CDR3 DNA: TGTGCCAGCAGCCAGGGAGCGGGGGACAATGAGCAGTTCTTC

J gene: TRBJ1-6
clone size: -
V gene: TRBV11-2
D gene: TRBD1
CDR3 protein: CASSTWDRPNSPLHF
CDR3 DNA: TGTGCCAGCAGCACTTGGGACAGGCCAAATTCACCCCTCCACTTT

J gene: TRBJ2-3
clone size: few
V gene: TRBV9
D gene: -
CDR3 protein: CASSVDGLASTDTQYF
CDR3 DNA: TGTGCCAGCAGCGTAGATGGTCTAGCGAGCACAGATACGCAGTATTTT

J gene: TRBJ2-1
clone size: -
V gene: TRBV6-6
D gene: TRBD2
CDR3 protein: CARQRGSYNEQFF
CDR3 DNA: TGTGCCAGGCAGCGGGGCTCCTACAATGAGCAGTTCTTC

J gene: TRBJ2-1
clone size: -
V gene: TRBV19
D gene: TRBD1
CDR3 protein: CASRTGTGAIYNEQFF
CDR3 DNA: TGTGCCAGTAGGACCGGGACAGGGGCTATTTACAATGAGCAGTTCTTC

J gene: TRBJ2-5
clone size: once
V gene: TRBV11-2
D gene: -
CDR3 protein: CASSLGSGRRGETQYF
CDR3 DNA: TGTGCCAGCAGCCTCGGTAGCGGTAGGCGGGGAGAGACCCAGTACTTC

J gene: TRBJ1-3
clone size: -
V gene: TRBV13
D gene: -
CDR3 protein: CASSLEGLNSGNTIYF
CDR3 DNA: TGTGCCAGCAGCTTAGAGGGACTGAACTCTGGAAACACCATATATTTT

J gene: TRBJ2-7
clone size: -
V gene: TRBV6-5
D gene: -
CDR3 protein: CASSLTQQVSYEQYF
CDR3 DNA: TGTGCCAGCAGTCTTACACAACAGGTTTCCTACGAGCAGTACTTC

J gene: TRBJ1-2
clone size: -
V gene: TRBV3-1/TRBV3-2
D gene: -
CDR3 protein: CASSTGNYGYTF
CDR3 DNA: TGTGCCAGCAGCACAGGGAACTATGGCTACACCTTC

J gene: TRBJ2-4
clone size: once
V gene: TRBV13
D gene: -
CDR3 protein: CASSSVSKNIQYF
CDR3 DNA: TGTGCCAGCAGCTCGGTATCCAAAAACATTCAGTACTTC

J gene: TRBJ1-1
clone size: -
V gene: TRBV5-5
D gene: -
CDR3 protein: CASSGGTTEAFF
CDR3 DNA: TGTGCCAGCAGCGGGGGCACCACTGAAGCTTTCTTT

J gene: TRBJ2-2
clone size: -
V gene: TRBV2
D gene: -
CDR3 protein: CASKAEAIITGELFF
CDR3 DNA: TGTGCCAGCAAGGCAGAGGCCATCATCACCGGGGAGCTGTTTTTT

J gene: TRBJ2-2
clone size: -
V gene: TRBV24-1
D gene: TRBD2
CDR3 protein: CATATSGTYRELFF
CDR3 DNA: TGTGCCACCGCTACTAGCGGGACGTACCGGGAGCTGTTTTTT

J gene: TRBJ2-5
clone size: -
V gene: TRBV29-1
D gene: TRBD2
CDR3 protein: CSVEDTASGRIIAVETQYF
CDR3 DNA: TGCAGCGTTGAAGATACGGCTAGCGGGAGAATTATCGCAGTAGAGACCCAGTACTTC

J gene: TRBJ2-3
clone size: -
V gene: TRBV9
D gene: -
CDR3 protein: CASSVAAFDTQYF
CDR3 DNA: TGTGCCAGCAGCGTAGCTGCGTTTGATACGCAGTATTTT

J gene: TRBJ2-7
clone size: -
V gene: TRBV27
D gene: -
CDR3 protein: CASSLAPYYEQYF
CDR3 DNA: TGTGCCAGCAGCCTAGCCCCCTACTACGAGCAGTACTTC

J gene: TRBJ1-2
clone size: -
V gene: TRBV6-5
D gene: -
CDR3 protein: CASSYSPKGRVSGYTF
CDR3 DNA: TGTGCCAGCAGTTACTCTCCCAAAGGGAGAGTGAGTGGCTACACCTTC

J gene: TRBJ1-2
clone size: -
V gene: TRBV7-9
D gene: -
CDR3 protein: CASSLRGSGYTF
CDR3 DNA: TGTGCCAGCAGCTTACGAGGGAGTGGCTACACCTTC

J gene: TRBJ1-1
clone size: -
V gene: TRBV9
D gene: -
CDR3 protein: CASSVGIQGHMNTEAFF
CDR3 DNA: TGTGCCAGCAGCGTAGGGATACAGGGACACATGAACACTGAAGCTTTCTTT